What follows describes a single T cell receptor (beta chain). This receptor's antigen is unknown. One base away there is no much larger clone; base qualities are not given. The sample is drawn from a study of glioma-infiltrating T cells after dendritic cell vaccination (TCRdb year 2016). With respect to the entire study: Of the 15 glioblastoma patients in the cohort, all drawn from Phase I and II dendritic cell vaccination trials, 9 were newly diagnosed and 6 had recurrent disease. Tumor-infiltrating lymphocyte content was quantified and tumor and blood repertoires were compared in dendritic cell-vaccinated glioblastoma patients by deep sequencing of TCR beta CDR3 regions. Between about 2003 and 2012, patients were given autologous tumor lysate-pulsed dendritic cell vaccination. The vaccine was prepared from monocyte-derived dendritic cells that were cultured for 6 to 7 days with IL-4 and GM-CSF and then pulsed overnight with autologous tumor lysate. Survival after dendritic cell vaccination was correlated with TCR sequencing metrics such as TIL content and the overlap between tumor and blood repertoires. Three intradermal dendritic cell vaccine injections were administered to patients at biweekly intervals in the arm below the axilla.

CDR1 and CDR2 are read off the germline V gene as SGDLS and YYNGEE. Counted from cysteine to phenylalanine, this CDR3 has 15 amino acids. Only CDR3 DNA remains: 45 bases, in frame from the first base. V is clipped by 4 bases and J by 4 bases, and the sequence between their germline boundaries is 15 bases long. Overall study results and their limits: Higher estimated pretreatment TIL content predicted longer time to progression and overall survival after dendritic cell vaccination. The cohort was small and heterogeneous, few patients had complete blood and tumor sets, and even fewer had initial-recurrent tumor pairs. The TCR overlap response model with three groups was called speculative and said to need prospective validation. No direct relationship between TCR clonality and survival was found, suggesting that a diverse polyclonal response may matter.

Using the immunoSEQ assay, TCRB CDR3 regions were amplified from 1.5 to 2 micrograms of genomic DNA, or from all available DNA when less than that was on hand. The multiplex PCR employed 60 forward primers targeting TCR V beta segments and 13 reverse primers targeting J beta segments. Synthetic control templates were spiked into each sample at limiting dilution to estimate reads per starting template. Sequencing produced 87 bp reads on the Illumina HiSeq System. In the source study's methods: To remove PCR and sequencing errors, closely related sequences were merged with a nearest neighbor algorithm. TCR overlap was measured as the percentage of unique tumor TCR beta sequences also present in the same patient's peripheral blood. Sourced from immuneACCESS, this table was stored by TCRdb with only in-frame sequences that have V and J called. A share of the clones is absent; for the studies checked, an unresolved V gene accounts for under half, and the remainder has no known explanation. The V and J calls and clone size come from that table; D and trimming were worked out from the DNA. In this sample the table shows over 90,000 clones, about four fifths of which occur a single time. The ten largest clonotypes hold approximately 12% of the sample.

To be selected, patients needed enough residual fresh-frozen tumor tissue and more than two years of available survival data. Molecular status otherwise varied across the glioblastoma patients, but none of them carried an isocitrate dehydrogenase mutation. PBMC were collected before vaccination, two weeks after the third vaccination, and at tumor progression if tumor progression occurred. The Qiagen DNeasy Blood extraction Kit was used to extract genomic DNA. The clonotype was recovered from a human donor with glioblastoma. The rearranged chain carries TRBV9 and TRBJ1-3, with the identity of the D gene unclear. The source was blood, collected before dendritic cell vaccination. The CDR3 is CASSHTSEGGNTIYF. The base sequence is TGTGCCAGCAGCCATACTTCCGAGGGCGGAAACACCATATATTTT.